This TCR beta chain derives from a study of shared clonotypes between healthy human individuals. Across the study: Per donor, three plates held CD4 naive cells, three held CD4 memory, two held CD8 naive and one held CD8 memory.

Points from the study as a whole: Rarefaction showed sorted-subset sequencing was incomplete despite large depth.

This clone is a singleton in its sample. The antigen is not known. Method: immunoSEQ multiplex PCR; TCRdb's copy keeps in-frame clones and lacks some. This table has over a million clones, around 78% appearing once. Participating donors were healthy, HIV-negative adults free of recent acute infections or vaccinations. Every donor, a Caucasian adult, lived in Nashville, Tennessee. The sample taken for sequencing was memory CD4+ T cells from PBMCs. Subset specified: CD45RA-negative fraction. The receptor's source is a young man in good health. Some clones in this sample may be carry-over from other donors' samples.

The CDR3 DNA reads TGTGCCAGCAGTCCGGGGACCGGCGCATCCTATGGCTACACCTTC. Its translation: CASSPGTGASYGYTF. The rearrangement links TRBV28 to TRBJ1-2; D is possibly TRBD1 (5 bases). This CDR3 is 15 amino acids long. Germline CDR1 and CDR2: MDHEN and SYDVKM. V was trimmed by 5 bases and J by 4 bases, leaving 17 bases between them.